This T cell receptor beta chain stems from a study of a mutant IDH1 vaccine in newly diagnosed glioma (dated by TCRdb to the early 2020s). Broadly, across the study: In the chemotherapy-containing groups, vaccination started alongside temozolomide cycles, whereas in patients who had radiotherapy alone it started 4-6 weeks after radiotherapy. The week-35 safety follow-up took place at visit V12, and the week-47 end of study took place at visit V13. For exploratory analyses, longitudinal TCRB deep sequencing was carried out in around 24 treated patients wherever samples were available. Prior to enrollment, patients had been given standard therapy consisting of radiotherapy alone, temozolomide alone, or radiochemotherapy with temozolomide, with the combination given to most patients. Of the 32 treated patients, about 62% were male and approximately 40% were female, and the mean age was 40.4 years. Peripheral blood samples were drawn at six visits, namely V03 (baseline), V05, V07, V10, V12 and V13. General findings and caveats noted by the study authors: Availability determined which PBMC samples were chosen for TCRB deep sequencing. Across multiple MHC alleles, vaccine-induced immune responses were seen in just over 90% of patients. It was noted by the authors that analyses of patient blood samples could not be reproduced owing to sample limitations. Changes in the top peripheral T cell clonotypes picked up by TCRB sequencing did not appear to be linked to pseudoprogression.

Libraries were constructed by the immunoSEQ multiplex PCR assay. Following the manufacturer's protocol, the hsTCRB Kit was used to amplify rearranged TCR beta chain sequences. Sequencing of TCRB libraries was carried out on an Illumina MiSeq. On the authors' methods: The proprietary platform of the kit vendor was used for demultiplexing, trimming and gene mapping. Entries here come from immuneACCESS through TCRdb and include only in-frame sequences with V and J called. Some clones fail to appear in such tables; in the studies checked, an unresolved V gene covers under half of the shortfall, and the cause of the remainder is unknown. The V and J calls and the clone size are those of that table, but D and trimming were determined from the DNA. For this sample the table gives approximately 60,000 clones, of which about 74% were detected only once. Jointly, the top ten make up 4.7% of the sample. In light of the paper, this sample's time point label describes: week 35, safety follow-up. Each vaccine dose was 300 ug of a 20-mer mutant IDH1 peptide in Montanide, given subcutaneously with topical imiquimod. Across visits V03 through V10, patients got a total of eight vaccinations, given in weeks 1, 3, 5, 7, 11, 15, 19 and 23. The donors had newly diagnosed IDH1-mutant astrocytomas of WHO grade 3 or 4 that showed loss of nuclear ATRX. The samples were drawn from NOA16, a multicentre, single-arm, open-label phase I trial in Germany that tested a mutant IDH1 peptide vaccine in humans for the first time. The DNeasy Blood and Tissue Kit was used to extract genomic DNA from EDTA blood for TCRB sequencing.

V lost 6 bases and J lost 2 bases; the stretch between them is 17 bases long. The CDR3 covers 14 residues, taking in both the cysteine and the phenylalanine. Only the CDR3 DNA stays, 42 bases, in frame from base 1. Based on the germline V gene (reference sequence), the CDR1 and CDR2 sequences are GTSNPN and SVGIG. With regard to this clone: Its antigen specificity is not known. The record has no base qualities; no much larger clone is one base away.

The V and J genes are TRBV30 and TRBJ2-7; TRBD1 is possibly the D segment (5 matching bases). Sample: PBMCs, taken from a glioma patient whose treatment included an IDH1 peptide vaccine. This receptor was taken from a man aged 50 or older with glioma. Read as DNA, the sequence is TGTGCCTGCCCCCGGGTAGGGGCGACCTACGAGCAGTACTTC. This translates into CACPRVGATYEQYF.